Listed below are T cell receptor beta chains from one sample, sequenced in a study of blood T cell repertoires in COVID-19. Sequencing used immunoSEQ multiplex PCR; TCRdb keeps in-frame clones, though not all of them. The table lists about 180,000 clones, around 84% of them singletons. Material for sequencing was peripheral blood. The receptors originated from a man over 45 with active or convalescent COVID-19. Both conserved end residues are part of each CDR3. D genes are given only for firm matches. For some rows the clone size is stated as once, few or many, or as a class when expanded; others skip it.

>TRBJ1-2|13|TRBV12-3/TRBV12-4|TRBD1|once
TGTGCCAGCAGTCAGACAGGGAGCTATGGCTACACCTTC
CASSQTGSYGYTF
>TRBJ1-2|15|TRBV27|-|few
TGTGCCAGCAGTTCGAGTCACAGGGTCTCCTATGGCTACACCTTC
CASSSSHRVSYGYTF
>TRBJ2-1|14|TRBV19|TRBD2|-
TGTGCCAGTACTTCCCTCGGCGCGGGGGGCGAGCAGTTCTTC
CASTSLGAGGEQFF
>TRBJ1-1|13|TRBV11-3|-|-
TGTGCCAGCAGCTTAGGCTCGGAGCATGAAGCTTTCTTT
CASSLGSEHEAFF
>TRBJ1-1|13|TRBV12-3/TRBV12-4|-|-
TGTGCCAGCAGTGACAGGATGAACACTGAAGCTTTCTTT
CASSDRMNTEAFF
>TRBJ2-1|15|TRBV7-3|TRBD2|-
TGTGCCAGCAGCTCCAGCGGGGGGTTCCGGGATGAGCAGTTCTTC
CASSSSGGFRDEQFF
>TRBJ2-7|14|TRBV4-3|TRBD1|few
TGCGCCAGCAGCCAAACGGACAGGGTGGGCGAGCAGTACTTC
CASSQTDRVGEQYF
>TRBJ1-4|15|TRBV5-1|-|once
TGCGCCAGCAGCTTCAACAGGGTGAAGGGAGAAAAACTGTTTTTT
CASSFNRVKGEKLFF
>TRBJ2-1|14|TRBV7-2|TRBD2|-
TGTGCCAGCAGCTCGTTAGCGGGAGTAGGCGAGCAGTTCTTC
CASSSLAGVGEQFF
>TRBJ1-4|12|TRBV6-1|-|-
TGTGCCGTGGCAACAACTAATGAAAAACTGTTTTTT
CAVATTNEKLFF
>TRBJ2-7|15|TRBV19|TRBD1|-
TGTGCCAGTAGTACCTCGACAGGGGGAGGCTACGAGCAGTACTTC
CASSTSTGGGYEQYF
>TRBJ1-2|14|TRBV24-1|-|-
TGTGCCACCAGTGATTATGGACAGAACTATGGCTACACCTTC
CATSDYGQNYGYTF
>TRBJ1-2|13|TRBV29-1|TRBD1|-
TGCAGCGTTGAAATCATCAGGGGGCTCGGCTACACCTTC
CSVEIIRGLGYTF
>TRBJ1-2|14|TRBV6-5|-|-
TGTGCCAGCAGTTATGGGCAGGTGAACTATGGCTACACCTTC
CASSYGQVNYGYTF
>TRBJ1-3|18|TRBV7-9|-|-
TGTGCCAGCAGCTTAGCGCTGGGCAGGGACTTCTCTGGAAACACCATATATTTT
CASSLALGRDFSGNTIYF
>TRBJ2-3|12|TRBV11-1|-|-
TGTGCCAGCAGACGGAGCACAGATACGCAGTATTTT
CASRRSTDTQYF
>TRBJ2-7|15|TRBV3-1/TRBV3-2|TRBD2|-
TGTGCCAGCAGCCAAGATCTAGCGGGGGGCTACGAGCAGTACTTC
CASSQDLAGGYEQYF
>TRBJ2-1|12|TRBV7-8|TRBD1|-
TGTGCCAGCAGCCCCGGACAGGGTGAGCAGTTCTTC
CASSPGQGEQFF
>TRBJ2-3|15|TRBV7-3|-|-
TGTGCCAGCAGCCCCTCGTTAGCGGACACAGATACGCAGTATTTT
CASSPSLADTDTQYF
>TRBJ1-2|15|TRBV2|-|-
TGTGCCAGCAGTGAAGTCAGGGCAGGAGGGTCTGGCTACACCTTC
CASSEVRAGGSGYTF
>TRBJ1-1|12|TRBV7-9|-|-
TGTGCCAGCAGCCGGGACAAACGGGCAGCTTTCTTT
CASSRDKRAAFF
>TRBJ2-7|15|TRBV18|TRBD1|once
TGTGCCAGCTCACCGCGGGACAGGGGCGGCTACGAGCAGTACTTC
CASSPRDRGGYEQYF
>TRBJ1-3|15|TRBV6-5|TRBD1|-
TGTGCCAGCACCGACAGGGATCGCTCTGGAAACACCATATATTTT
CASTDRDRSGNTIYF
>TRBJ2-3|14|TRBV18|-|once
TGTGCCAGCTCCAGGGACTCCTCCACAGATACGCAGTATTTT
CASSRDSSTDTQYF
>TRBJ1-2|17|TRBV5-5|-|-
TGTGCCAGCAGCTTGTTATACAGGAGTCAAGAGTGGGCTGGCTACACCTTC
CASSLLYRSQEWAGYTF
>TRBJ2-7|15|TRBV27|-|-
TGTGCCAGCAGTCAAGTTTGGGAGTTGGCTTACGAGCAGTACTTC
CASSQVWELAYEQYF
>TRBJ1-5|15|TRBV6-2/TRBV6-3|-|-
TGTGCCAGCAGTATTACCCTCAGGGGTTGGCAGCCCCAGCATTTT
CASSITLRGWQPQHF
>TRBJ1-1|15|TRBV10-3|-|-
TGTGCCATCAGTGAGTCGAGAGGGAGGGTGTCTGAAGCTTTCTTT
CAISESRGRVSEAFF
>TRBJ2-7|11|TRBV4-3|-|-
TGCGCCAGCAGCCAAGGCGCCGAGCAGTACTTC
CASSQGAEQYF
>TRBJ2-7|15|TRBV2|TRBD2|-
TGTGCCAGCAGTGCAACTAGCGGGAGGAACGGCGAGCAGTACTTC
CASSATSGRNGEQYF
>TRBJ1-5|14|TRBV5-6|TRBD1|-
TGTGCCAGCAGCTGGACAGGTCGAAATCAGCCCCAGCATTTT
CASSWTGRNQPQHF
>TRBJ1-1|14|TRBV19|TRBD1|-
TGTGCCAGTAGCCGTGACGGGACAGCCACTGAAGCTTTCTTT
CASSRDGTATEAFF
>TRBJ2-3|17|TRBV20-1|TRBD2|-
TGCAGTGCTAGTGCGGCTAGCGGGAGGCATTACACAGATACGCAGTATTTT
CSASAASGRHYTDTQYF
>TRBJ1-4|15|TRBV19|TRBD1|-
TGTGCCAGTAGTCCTACCACAGGGGGCTATGAAAAACTGTTTTTT
CASSPTTGGYEKLFF
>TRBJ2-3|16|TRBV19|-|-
TGTGCCAGTAGTATCCGAGGGGGGGGCCAATCAGATACGCAGTATTTT
CASSIRGGGQSDTQYF
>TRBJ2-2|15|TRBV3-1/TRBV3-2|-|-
TGTGCCAGCAGCCAAAGGACTATGAACACCGGGGAGCTGTTTTTT
CASSQRTMNTGELFF
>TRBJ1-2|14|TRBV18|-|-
TGTGCCAGCTCACCCCCCGTAGGGGGTGGTGGCTACACCTTC
CASSPPVGGGGYTF
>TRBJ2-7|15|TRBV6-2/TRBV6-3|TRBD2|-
TGTGCCAGCAGTACACTAGCGGGAGGGACCTACGAGCAGTACTTC
CASSTLAGGTYEQYF
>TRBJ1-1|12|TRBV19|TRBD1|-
TGTGCCAGTACCCTTCGGGACAGCGCGACTTTCTTT
CASTLRDSATFF
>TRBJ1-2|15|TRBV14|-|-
TGTGCCAGCAGCCCCCGACTGATCAGCGGATATGGCTACACCTTC
CASSPRLISGYGYTF
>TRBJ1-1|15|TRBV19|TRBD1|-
TGTGCCAGTAGTAATCCCGGGACAGCCAACACTGAAGCTTTCTTT
CASSNPGTANTEAFF
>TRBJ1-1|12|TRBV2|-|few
TGTGCCAGCAGTGACAAGAACACTGAAGCTTTCTTT
CASSDKNTEAFF
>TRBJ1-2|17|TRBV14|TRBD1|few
TGTGCCAGCAGCCAATTTATCGGACAGGGGGCAATCTATGGCTACACCTTC
CASSQFIGQGAIYGYTF
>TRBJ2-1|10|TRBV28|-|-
TGTGCCAGCAATGGAGTTGAGCAGTTCTTC
CASNGVEQFF
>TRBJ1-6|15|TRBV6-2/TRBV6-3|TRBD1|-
TGTGCCAGCAGTTACGGGACAGGTGCTAATTCACCCCTCCACTTT
CASSYGTGANSPLHF
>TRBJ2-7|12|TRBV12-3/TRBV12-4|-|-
TGTGCCAGCAGCCCGGACATCTACGAGCAGTACTTC
CASSPDIYEQYF
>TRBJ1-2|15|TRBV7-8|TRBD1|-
TGTGCCAGCAGCACCGGGACAGGGGGTAACTATGGCTACACCTTC
CASSTGTGGNYGYTF
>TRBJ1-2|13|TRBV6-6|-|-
TGTGCCAGCAGTATCAGGGCTAACTATGGCTACACCTTC
CASSIRANYGYTF
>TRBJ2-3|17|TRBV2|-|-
TGTGCCAGCTCCGAAGAGGCCCAGTCCCCTAACACAGATACGCAGTATTTT
CASSEEAQSPNTDTQYF
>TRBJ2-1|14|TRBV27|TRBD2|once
TGTGCCAGCACGGCGGGGGGGTCCTACAATGAGCAGTTCTTC
CASTAGGSYNEQFF
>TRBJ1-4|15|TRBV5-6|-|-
TGTGCCAGCAGCTTGGTGCAGGGAGGGAAGGAAAAACTGTTTTTT
CASSLVQGGKEKLFF
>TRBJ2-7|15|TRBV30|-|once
TGTGCCTGGACCTGGGGGGACGGGAGAGGGTACGAGCAGTACTTC
CAWTWGDGRGYEQYF
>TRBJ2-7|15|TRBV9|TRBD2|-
TGTGCCAGCAGCGTAGGCGGGGGGGCCGAATACGAGCAGTACTTC
CASSVGGGAEYEQYF
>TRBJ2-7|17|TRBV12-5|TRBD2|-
TGTGCTAGTGGTTCGGGCCCCTCTAGCGGGAGAATCTACGAGCAGTACTTC
CASGSGPSSGRIYEQYF
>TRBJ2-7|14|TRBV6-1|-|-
TGTGCCAGCAGTGAACGCACAGGGCTCAACGAGCAGTACTTC
CASSERTGLNEQYF
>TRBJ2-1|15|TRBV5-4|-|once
TGTGCCAGCAGTTCTAGACTAGTTGGAGTAGATAAGCAGTTCTTC
CASSSRLVGVDKQFF
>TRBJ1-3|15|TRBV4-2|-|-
TGTGCCAGCAGCGCCCATCGGGGGGATGGAAACACCATATATTTT
CASSAHRGDGNTIYF
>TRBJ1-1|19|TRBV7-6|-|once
TGTGCCAGCAGCCCAAGATCGGGGTCTTTATCCCGTAAAAACACTGAAGCTTTCTTT
CASSPRSGSLSRKNTEAFF
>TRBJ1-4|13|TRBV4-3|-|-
TGCGCCAGCAGCCAACAACGCGGTGAAAAACTGTTTTTT
CASSQQRGEKLFF
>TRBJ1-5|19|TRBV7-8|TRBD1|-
TGTGCCAGCAGCCCCACTCGACCAGGGGGTGTCATACGCAATCAGCCCCAGCATTTT
CASSPTRPGGVIRNQPQHF